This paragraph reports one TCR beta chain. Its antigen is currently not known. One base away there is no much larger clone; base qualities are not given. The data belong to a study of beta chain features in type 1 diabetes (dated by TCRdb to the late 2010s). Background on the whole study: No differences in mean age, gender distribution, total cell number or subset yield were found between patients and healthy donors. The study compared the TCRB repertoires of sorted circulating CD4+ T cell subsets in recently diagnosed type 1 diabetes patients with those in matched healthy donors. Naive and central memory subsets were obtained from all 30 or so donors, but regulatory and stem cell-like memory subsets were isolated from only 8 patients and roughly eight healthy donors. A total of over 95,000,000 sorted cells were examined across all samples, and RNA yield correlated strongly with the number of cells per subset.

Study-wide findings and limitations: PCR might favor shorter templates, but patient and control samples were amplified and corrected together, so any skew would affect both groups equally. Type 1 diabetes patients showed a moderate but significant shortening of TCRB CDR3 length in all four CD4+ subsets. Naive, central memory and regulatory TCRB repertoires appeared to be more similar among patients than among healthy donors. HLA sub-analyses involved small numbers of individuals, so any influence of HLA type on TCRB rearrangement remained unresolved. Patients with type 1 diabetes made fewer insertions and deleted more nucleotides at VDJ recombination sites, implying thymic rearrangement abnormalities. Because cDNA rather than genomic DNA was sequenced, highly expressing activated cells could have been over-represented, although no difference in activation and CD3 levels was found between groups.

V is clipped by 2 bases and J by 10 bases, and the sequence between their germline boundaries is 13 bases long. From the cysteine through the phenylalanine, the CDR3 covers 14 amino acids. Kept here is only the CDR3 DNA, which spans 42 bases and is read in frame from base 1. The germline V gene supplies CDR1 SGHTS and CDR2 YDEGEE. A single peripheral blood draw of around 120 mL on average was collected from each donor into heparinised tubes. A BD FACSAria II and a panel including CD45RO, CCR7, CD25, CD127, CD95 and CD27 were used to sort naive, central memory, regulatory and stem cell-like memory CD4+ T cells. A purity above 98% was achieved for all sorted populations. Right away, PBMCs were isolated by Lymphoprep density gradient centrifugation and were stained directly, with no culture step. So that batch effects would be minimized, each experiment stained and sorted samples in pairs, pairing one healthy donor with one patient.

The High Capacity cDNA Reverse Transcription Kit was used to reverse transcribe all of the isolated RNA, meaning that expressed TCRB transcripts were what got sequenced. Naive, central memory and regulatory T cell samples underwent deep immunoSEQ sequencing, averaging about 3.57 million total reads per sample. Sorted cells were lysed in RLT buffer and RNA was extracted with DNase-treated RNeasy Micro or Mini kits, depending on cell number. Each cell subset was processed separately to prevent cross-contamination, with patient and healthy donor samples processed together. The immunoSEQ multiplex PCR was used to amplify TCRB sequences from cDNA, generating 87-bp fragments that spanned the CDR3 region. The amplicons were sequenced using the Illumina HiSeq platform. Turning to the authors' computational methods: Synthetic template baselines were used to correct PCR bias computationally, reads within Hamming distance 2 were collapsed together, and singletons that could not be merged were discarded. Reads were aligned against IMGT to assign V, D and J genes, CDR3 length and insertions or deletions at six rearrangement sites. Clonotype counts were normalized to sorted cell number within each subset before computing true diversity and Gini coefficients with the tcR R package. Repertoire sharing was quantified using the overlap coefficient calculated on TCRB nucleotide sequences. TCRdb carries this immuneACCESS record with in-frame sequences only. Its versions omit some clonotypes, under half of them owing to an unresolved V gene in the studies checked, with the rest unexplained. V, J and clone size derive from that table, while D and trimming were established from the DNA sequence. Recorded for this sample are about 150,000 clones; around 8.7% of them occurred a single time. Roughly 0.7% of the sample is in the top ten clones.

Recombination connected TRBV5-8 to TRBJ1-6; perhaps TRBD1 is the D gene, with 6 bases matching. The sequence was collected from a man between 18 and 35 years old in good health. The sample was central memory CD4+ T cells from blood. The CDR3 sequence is CASSFRQVGSPLHF. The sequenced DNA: TGTGCCAGCAGCTTCAGACAGGTGGGATCACCCCTCCACTTT.